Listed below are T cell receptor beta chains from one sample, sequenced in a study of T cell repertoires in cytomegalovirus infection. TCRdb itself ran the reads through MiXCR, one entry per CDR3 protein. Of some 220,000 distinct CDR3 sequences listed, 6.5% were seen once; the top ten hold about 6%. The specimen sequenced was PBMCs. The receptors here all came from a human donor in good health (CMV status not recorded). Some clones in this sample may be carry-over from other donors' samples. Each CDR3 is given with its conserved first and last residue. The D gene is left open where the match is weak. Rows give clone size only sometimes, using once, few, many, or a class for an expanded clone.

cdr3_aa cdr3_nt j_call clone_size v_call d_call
CASRLGEKLFF TGTGCCAGCAGACTGGGGGAAAAACTGTTTTTT TRBJ1-4 many TRBV7-2 NA
CASSSPQGAYGYTF TGTGCCAGCAGCTCGCCACAGGGGGCTTATGGCTACACCTTC TRBJ1-2 many TRBV7-2 TRBD1
CASSLGGFSGANVLTF TGTGCCAGCAGCTTAGGCGGCTTCTCTGGGGCCAACGTCCTGACTTTC TRBJ2-6 few TRBV13 NA
CSARYGPGRFGYTF TGCAGTGCTAGATATGGACCGGGGAGATTTGGCTACACCTTC TRBJ1-2 many TRBV20-1 NA
CSASPEPNTEAFF TGCAGTGCTAGCCCTGAACCGAACACTGAAGCTTTCTTT TRBJ1-1 many TRBV20-1 NA
CASTRGEGSNQPQHF TGTGCCAGCACCCGCGGGGAAGGGAGCAATCAGCCCCAGCATTTT TRBJ1-5 NA TRBV2 NA
CASSWGARVNTEAFF TGCGCCAGCAGCTGGGGAGCCAGGGTGAACACTGAAGCTTTCTTT TRBJ1-1 NA TRBV5-1 NA
CASSLEATISGANVLTF TGTGCCAGCAGCTTAGAAGCAACGATCTCTGGGGCCAACGTCCTGACTTTC TRBJ2-6 medium-sized TRBV7-8 NA
CASTIPPENTGELFF TGTGCCAGCACAATTCCGCCGGAGAACACCGGGGAGCTGTTTTTT TRBJ2-2 many TRBV2 NA
CASSPWTGGTGELFF TGTGCCAGCAGCCCGTGGACAGGGGGCACCGGGGAGCTGTTTTTT TRBJ2-2 many TRBV11-2 TRBD1
CASSAHDEQYF TGTGCCAGCAGCGCACACGACGAGCAGTACTTC TRBJ2-7 many TRBV5-5 NA
CSARGTDSPNQPQHF TGCAGTGCAAGAGGGACCGACTCCCCCAATCAGCCCCAGCATTTT TRBJ1-5 NA TRBV20-1 NA
CASSSLGSNYGYTF TGTGCCAGCAGTTCCCTCGGGAGTAACTATGGCTACACCTTC TRBJ1-2 many TRBV6-5 NA
CRGRALKNTEAFF TGCAGGGGCCGGGCCCTCAAGAACACTGAAGCTTTCTTT TRBJ1-1 many TRBV29-1 NA
CASSLGQGRTEAFF TGTGCCAGCAGCTTAGGACAGGGTAGGACTGAAGCTTTCTTT TRBJ1-1 many TRBV7-2 TRBD1
CASNLQVRETQYF TGTGCCAGCAACCTACAGGTTCGGGAGACCCAGTACTTC TRBJ2-5 many TRBV28 NA
CASSLGPLTEPSGNTIYF TGCGCCAGCAGCTTGGGGCCCTTGACAGAACCCTCTGGAAACACCATATATTTT TRBJ1-3 many TRBV5-1 NA
CASSLVSSYNEQFF TGTGCCAGCAGCTTAGTTAGCTCCTACAATGAGCAGTTCTTC TRBJ2-1 many TRBV7-2 NA
CSAPPPTSGGRTYERYF TGCAGTGCCCCACCTCCGACTAGCGGGGGACGAACCTACGAGCGGTACTTC TRBJ2-7 once TRBV20-1 TRBD2
CSVVLSGRGGPNEQFF TGCAGCGTTGTCCTTTCCGGGCGGGGGGGCCCCAATGAGCAGTTCTTC TRBJ2-1 few TRBV29-1 TRBD2
CSVAQGGLRRMNTEAFF TGCAGCGTTGCCCAAGGGGGTCTTAGGAGGATGAACACTGAAGCTTTCTTT TRBJ1-1 NA TRBV29-1 NA
CASSLERGGTYEQYF TGTGCCAGCAGCTTAGAGCGGGGGGGAACCTACGAGCAGTACTTC TRBJ2-7 many TRBV7-2 TRBD2
CASSLKPNTGELFF TGTGCCAGCAGTTTAAAGCCGAACACCGGGGAGCTGTTTTTT TRBJ2-2 NA TRBV12-3/TRBV12-4 NA
CASSQDRTRVSSDTQYF TGCGCCAGCAGCCAAGATAGGACCCGGGTTTCATCAGATACGCAGTATTTT TRBJ2-3 few TRBV4-3 NA
CASSFRRAGELFF TGTGCCAGCAGCTTTCGGCGGGCCGGGGAGCTGTTTTTT TRBJ2-2 many TRBV7-2 NA
CASILLGGNTDTQYF TGCGCCAGCATACTCCTCGGGGGGAACACAGATACGCAGTATTTT TRBJ2-3 many TRBV10-2 TRBD2
CASSWEGRWENTEAFF TGTGCCAGCAGTTGGGAGGGACGGTGGGAGAACACTGAAGCTTTCTTT TRBJ1-1 many TRBV6-2/TRBV6-3 NA
CASSPKVIETVLYGYTF TGTGCCAGCAGCCCCAAGGTTATAGAAACAGTCCTTTATGGCTACACCTTC TRBJ1-2 many TRBV7-2 NA
CASSRGTAPNTGELFF TGTGCCAGCAGCCGAGGGACGGCCCCGAACACCGGGGAGCTGTTTTTT TRBJ2-2 many TRBV12-3/TRBV12-4 NA
CSAEGGASEQFF TGCAGTGCCGAGGGGGGAGCAAGTGAGCAGTTCTTC TRBJ2-1 many TRBV20-1 NA
CASSLGDVLFSGNTIYF TGTGCCAGCAGCTTAGGTGATGTCCTTTTCTCTGGAAACACCATATATTTT TRBJ1-3 many TRBV7-9 NA
CASSLATGFNSPLHF TGTGCCAGCAGCTTAGCGACAGGGTTTAATTCACCCCTCCACTTT TRBJ1-6 many TRBV7-8 TRBD1
CSARGRGGDYNEQFF TGCAGTGCTAGAGGGAGAGGGGGAGATTACAATGAGCAGTTCTTC TRBJ2-1 few TRBV20-1 NA
CASTPDRGEPLNTEAFF TGTGCCAGCACCCCGGACAGGGGAGAACCTTTGAACACTGAAGCTTTCTTT TRBJ1-1 NA TRBV2 TRBD1
CASSDSIPDEQYF TGTGCCAGCAGTGACTCCATTCCCGACGAGCAGTACTTC TRBJ2-7 many TRBV2 NA
CASRRLAGRDNEQFF TGTGCCAGCAGACGCCTAGCGGGGCGAGACAATGAGCAGTTCTTC TRBJ2-1 NA TRBV6-2/TRBV6-3 TRBD2
CASGLVPRRTGATEAFF TGTGCTAGTGGTTTGGTACCTCGACGGACAGGGGCCACTGAAGCTTTCTTT TRBJ1-1 NA TRBV12-5 TRBD1
CASSPRLGDNQPQHF TGCGCCAGCAGCCCCAGGTTGGGCGACAATCAGCCCCAGCATTTT TRBJ1-5 many TRBV5-1 NA
CSATPPLQDREETQYF TGCAGTGCCACTCCCCCTCTCCAGGACAGGGAGGAGACCCAGTACTTC TRBJ2-5 many TRBV20-1 TRBD1
CASSPTARLYQETQYF TGTGCCAGCTCACCAACAGCGCGTCTGTACCAAGAGACCCAGTACTTC TRBJ2-5 many TRBV18 NA
CASSRRGRSTKNIQYF TGTGCCAGCAGTCGCAGGGGGCGCTCGACCAAAAACATTCAGTACTTC TRBJ2-4 NA TRBV28 TRBD1
CASKSSGTAYEQYF TGCGCCAGCAAAAGTTCCGGGACAGCCTACGAGCAGTACTTC TRBJ2-7 few TRBV5-1 TRBD1
CASRLTGGIGETQYF TGTGCCAGCAGGCTCACCGGGGGGATCGGGGAGACCCAGTACTTC TRBJ2-5 many TRBV7-2 TRBD2
CASSLADRGVGYTF TGTGCCAGCAGCTTAGCGGACAGGGGAGTTGGCTACACCTTC TRBJ1-2 many TRBV7-9 TRBD1
CATHTQLDTEAFF TGTGCCACCCATACTCAATTGGACACTGAAGCTTTCTTT TRBJ1-1 many TRBV10-3 NA
CSAWDRGLIDTQYF TGCAGTGCGTGGGACAGGGGGCTTATAGATACGCAGTATTTT TRBJ2-3 many TRBV20-1 TRBD1
CASSSRGRAGAREQYF TGTGCCAGCAGTTCCCGGGGAAGGGCAGGGGCACGCGAGCAGTACTTC TRBJ2-7 many TRBV28 NA
CASRPPARPTSGNTIYF TGTGCCAGCAGGCCGCCCGCTAGACCGACCTCTGGAAACACCATATATTTT TRBJ1-3 many TRBV7-9 NA
CSAGSGANVLTF TGTAGCGCAGGCTCTGGGGCCAACGTCCTGACTTTC TRBJ2-6 many TRBV7-2 NA
CASSVRIMNTEAFF TGTGCCAGCAGTGTCCGGATAATGAACACTGAAGCTTTCTTT TRBJ1-1 NA TRBV2 NA
CATSDKNPRSGTNTGELFF TGTGCCACCAGTGACAAAAACCCGCGGAGCGGAACGAACACCGGGGAGCTGTTTTTT TRBJ2-2 many TRBV24-1 NA
CATSASGKYYGYTF TGTGCCACCAGTGCGTCAGGGAAATACTATGGCTACACCTTC TRBJ1-2 few TRBV24-1 NA
CASSLTRAGGYTF TGTGCCAGCAGTTTAACGAGGGCGGGTGGCTACACCTTC TRBJ1-2 many TRBV27 NA
CASSRRVGSSGANVLTF TGTGCCAGCTCCAGACGGGTTGGGAGCTCTGGGGCCAACGTCCTGACTTTC TRBJ2-6 many TRBV6-2/TRBV6-3 NA
CASSWAGNNQPQHF TGTGCCAGCAGCTGGGCAGGGAACAATCAGCCCCAGCATTTT TRBJ1-5 NA TRBV7-9 NA
CASSLLREASPFTDTQYF TGTGCCAGCAGTTTATTGAGGGAAGCTTCTCCGTTCACAGATACGCAGTATTTT TRBJ2-3 many TRBV27 NA
CASSLGSDRLWGYTF TGCGCCAGCAGCTTGGGTTCGGACAGGCTCTGGGGCTACACCTTC TRBJ1-2 many TRBV5-1 TRBD1
CASSQDREEVDTGELFF TGCGCCAGCAGCCAAGATCGGGAAGAGGTGGACACCGGGGAGCTGTTTTTT TRBJ2-2 NA TRBV4-3 NA
CSARDIGGNEQYF TGCAGTGCTAGAGATATCGGGGGGAACGAGCAGTACTTC TRBJ2-7 many TRBV20-1 TRBD2